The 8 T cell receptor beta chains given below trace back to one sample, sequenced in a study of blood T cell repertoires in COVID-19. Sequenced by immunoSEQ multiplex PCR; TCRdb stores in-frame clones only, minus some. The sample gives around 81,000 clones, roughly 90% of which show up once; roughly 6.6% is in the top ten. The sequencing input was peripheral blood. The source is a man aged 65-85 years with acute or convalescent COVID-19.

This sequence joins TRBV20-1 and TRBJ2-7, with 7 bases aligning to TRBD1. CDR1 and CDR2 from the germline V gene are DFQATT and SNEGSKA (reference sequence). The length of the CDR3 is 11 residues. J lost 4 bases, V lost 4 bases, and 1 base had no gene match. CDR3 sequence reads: CSAKQGYEQYF. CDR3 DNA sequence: TGCAGTGCTAAACAGGGGTACGAGCAGTACTTC.

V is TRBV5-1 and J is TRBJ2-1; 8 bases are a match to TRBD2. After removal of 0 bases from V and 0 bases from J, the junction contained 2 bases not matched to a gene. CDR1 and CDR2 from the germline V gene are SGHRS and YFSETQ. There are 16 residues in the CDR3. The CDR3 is CASSLDSGSSYNEQFF. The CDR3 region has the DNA TGCGCCAGCAGCTTGGACAGCGGGAGCTCCTACAATGAGCAGTTCTTC.

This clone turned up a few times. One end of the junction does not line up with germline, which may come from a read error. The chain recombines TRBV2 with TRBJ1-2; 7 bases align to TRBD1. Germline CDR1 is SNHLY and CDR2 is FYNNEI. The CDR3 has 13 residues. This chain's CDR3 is CASSEGQAHGYTF. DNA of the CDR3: TGTGCCAGCAGCGAAGGACAGGCTCATGGCTACACCTTC.

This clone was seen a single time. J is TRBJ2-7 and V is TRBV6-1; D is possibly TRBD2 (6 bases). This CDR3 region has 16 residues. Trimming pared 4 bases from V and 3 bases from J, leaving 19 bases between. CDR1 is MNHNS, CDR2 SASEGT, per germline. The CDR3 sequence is CASSVTIVGTYYEQYF. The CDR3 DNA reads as TGTGCCAGCAGTGTAACAATAGTAGGGACTTACTACGAGCAGTACTTC.

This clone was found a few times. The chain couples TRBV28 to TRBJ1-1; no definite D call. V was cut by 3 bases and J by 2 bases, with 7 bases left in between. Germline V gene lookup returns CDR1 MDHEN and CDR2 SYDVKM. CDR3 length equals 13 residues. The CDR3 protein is CASSFNLNTEAFF. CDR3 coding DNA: TGTGCCAGCAGTTTCAACCTAAACACTGAAGCTTTCTTT.

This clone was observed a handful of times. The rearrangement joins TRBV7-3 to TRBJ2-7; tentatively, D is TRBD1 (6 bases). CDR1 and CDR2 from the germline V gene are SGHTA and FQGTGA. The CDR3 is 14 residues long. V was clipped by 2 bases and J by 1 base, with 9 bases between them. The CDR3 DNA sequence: TGTGCCAGCAGCTTATCACAGGGTTCCTACGAGCAGTACTTC. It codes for CASSLSQGSYEQYF.

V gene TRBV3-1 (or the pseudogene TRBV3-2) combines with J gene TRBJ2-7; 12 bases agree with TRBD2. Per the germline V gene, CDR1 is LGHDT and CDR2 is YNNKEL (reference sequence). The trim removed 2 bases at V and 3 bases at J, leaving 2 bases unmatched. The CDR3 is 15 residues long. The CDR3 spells CASSQRLAGVYEQYF. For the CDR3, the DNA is TGTGCCAGCAGCCAAAGACTAGCGGGAGTCTACGAGCAGTACTTC.

Here the CDR3 DNA reads TGTGCCAGCAGTTACTTAGCGGGAGGAAACAATGAGCAGTTCTTC. Its translation: CASSYLAGGNNEQFF. This chain uses TRBV7-2 with TRBJ2-1; TRBD2 agrees at 10 bases. The germline CDR1 and CDR2 sequences are SGHTA and FQGNSA. The CDR3 has 15 amino acids. V lost 6 bases, J lost 5 bases, and 7 bases stayed unmatched.